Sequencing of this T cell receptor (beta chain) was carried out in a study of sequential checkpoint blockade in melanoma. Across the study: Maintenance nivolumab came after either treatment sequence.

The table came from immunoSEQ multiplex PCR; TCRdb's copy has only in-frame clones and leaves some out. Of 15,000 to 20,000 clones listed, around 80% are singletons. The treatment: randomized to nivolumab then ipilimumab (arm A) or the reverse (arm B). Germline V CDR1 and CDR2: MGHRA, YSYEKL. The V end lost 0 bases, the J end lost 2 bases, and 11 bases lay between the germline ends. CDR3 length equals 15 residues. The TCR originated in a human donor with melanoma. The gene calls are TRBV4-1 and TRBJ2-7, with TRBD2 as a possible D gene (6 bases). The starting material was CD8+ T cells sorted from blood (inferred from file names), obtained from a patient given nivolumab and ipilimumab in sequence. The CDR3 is CASSQDRDLAYEQYF. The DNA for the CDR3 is TGCGCCAGCAGCCAAGACCGGGACTTAGCCTACGAGCAGTACTTC.